This T cell receptor beta chain is from a study of shared clonotypes between healthy human individuals. Genomic DNA of each subset was evenly split across several immunoSEQ plates. Assay used: immunoSEQ multiplex PCR; TCRdb lists only in-frame clones, some missing. Among 2 million to 2.5 million clones listed, around 93% were seen once. Selected positively for CCR7 and CD45RO-negative, naive CD8 cells excluded terminally differentiated effector memory CD45RA+ cells. Points on this clone: Its target is unknown.

CDR1 is SEHNR and CDR2 is FQNEAQ in the germline V gene (reference sequence). The CDR3 loop spans 16 amino acids. Deletions cut 5 bases from V and 2 bases from J, with 19 bases between. General study findings and limits: An expected dependence of interdonor clonotype sharing on sequencing depth was noted.

What was sequenced was naive CD8+ T cells from PBMCs. The chain is built from TRBV7-9 and TRBJ2-7, with no clear D. This TCR was recovered from a man in his late teens or twenties in good health. Some clones in this sample may be carry-over from other donors' samples. CDR3 sequence: CASSATWDGPAYEQYF. The DNA of the CDR3 is TGTGCCAGCAGCGCCACCTGGGATGGGCCTGCCTACGAGCAGTACTTC.